The T cell receptor (beta chain) under discussion was sequenced for a study of response to subunit inactivated influenza vaccine. Findings and limits, study-wide: A suggestion made by the authors is that each seasonal influenza vaccination recruits few new T cells.

TCRdb used MiXCR to reprocess the RT-PCR reads, holding one entry per CDR3 protein. The profile shows 530,000 or so distinct CDR3 sequences, around 15% of them singletons. The CDR3 runs to 17 residues. Germline lookup yields CDR1 SGHTA and CDR2 FQGNSA. J gave up 4 bases and V 5 bases, and 13 bases lay outside the gene matches. This clonotype was seen a few times. Its antigen remains unidentified. The input for sequencing was PBMCs from blood, taken about 11 days after vaccination. The sequence was collected from a man aged 50-59 years who received an inactivated influenza vaccine. The chain employs TRBV7-2 and TRBJ2-3, with TRBD1 matching 9 bases. CDR3 sequence reads: CASSPLPGQGNPDTQYF. Here the CDR3 DNA reads TGTGCCAGCAGCCCTCTACCGGGACAGGGTAACCCAGATACGCAGTATTTT. Filled out from reference TRBV7-2 and TRBJ2-3, the complete variable domain reads GAGVSQSPSNKVTEKGKDVELRCDPISGHTALYWYRQSLGQGLEFLIYFQGNSAPDKSGLPSDRFSAERTGGSVSTLTIQRTQQEDSAVYLCASSPLPGQGNPDTQYFGPGTRLTVL.